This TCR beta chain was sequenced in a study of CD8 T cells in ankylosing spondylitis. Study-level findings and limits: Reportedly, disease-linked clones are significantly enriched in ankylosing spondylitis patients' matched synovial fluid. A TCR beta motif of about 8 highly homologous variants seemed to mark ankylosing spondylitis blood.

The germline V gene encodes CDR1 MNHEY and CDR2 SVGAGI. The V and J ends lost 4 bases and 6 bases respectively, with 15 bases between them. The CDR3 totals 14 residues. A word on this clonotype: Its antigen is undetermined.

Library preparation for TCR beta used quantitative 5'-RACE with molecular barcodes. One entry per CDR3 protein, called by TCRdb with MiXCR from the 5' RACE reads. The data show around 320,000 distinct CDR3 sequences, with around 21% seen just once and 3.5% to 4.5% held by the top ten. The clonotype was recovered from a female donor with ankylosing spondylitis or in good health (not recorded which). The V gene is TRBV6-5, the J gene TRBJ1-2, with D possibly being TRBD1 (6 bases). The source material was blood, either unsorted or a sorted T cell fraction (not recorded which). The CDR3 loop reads CASSSSRGAHGYTF. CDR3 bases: TGTGCCAGCAGTTCGTCCCGGGGGGCGCATGGCTACACCTTC.